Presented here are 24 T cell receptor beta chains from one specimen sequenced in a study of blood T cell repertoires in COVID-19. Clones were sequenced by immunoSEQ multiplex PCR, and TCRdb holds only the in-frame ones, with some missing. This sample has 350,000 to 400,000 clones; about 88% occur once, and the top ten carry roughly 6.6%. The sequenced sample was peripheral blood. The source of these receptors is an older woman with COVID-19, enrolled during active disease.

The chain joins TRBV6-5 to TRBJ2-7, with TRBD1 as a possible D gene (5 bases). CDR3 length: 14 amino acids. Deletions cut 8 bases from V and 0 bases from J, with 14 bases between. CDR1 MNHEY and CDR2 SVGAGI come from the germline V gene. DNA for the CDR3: TGTGCCAGCGGCCCCAGGGCATCCTCCTACGAGCAGTACTTC. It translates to CASGPRASSYEQYF.

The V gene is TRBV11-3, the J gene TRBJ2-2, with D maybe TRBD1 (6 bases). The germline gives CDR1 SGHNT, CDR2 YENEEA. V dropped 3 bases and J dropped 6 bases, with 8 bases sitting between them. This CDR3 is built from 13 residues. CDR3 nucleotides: TGTGCCAGCAGCTTCCAGGGGCCCGGGGAGCTGTTTTTT. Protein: CASSFQGPGELFF.

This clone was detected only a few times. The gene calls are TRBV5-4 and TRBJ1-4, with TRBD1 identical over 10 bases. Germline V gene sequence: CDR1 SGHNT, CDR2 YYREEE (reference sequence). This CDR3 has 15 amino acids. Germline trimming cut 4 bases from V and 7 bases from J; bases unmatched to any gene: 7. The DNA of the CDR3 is TGTGCCAGCAGCAGACAGGGGGCAGGACTTGAAAAACTGTTTTTT. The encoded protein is CASSRQGAGLEKLFF. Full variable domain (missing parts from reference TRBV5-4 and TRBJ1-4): ETGVTQSPTHLIKTRGQQVTLRCSSQSGHNTVSWYQQALGQGPQFIFQYYREEENGRGNFPPRFSGLQFPNYSSELNVNALELDDSALYLCASSRQGAGLEKLFFGSGTQLSVL.

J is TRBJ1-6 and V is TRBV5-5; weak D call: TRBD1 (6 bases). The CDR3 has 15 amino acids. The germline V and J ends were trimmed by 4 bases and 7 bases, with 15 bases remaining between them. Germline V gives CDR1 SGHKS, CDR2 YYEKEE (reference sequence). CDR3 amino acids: CASSPQGTGNSPLHF. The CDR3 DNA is TGTGCCAGCAGCCCCCAGGGGACGGGAAATTCACCCCTCCACTTT. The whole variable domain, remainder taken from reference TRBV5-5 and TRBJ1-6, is DAGVTQSPTHLIKTRGQQVTLRCSPISGHKSVSWYQQVLGQGPQFIFQYYEKEERGRGNFPDRFSARQFPNYSSELNVNALLLGDSALYLCASSPQGTGNSPLHFGNGTRLTVT.

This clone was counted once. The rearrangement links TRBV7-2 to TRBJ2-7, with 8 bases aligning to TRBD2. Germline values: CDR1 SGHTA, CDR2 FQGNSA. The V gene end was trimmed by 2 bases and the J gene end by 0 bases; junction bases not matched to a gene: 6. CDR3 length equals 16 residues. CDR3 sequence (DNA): TGTGCCAGCAGCTTACTTCCTAGCGGGTACTCCTACGAGCAGTACTTC. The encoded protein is CASSLLPSGYSYEQYF.

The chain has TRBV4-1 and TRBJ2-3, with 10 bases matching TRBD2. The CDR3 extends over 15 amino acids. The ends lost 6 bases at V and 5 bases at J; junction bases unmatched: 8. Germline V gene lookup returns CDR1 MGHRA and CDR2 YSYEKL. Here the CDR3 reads CASSLSGGAKDTQYF. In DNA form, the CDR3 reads TGCGCCAGCAGTCTCAGCGGGGGGGCGAAAGATACGCAGTATTTT.

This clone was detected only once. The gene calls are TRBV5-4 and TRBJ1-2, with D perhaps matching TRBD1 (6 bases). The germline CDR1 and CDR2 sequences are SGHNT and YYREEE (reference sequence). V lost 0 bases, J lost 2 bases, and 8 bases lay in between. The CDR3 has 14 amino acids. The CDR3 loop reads CASSLETGNYGYTF. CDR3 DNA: TGTGCCAGCAGCTTGGAAACAGGGAACTATGGCTACACCTTC. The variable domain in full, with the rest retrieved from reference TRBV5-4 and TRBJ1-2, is ETGVTQSPTHLIKTRGQQVTLRCSSQSGHNTVSWYQQALGQGPQFIFQYYREEENGRGNFPPRFSGLQFPNYSSELNVNALELDDSALYLCASSLETGNYGYTFGSGTRLTVV.

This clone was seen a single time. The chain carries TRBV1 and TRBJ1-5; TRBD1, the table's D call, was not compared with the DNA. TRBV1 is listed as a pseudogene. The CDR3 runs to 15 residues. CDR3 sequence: CTSSRAGQGELPQHF. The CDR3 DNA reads TGCACCAGCAGCCGGGCCGGACAGGGGGAGCTGCCCCAGCATTTT.

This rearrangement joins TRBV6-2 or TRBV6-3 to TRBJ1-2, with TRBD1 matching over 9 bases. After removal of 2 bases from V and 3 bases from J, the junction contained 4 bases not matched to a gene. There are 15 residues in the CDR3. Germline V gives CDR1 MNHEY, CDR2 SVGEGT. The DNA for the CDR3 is TGTGCCAGCAGTTACGGGACAGGGACTTACTATGGCTACACCTTC. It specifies CASSYGTGTYYGYTF.

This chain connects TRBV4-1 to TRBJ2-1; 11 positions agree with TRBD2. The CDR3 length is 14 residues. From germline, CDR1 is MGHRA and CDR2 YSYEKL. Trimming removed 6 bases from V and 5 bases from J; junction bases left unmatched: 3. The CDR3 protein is CASRVLAGDNEQFF. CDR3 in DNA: TGCGCCAGCAGGGTACTAGCGGGGGACAATGAGCAGTTCTTC.

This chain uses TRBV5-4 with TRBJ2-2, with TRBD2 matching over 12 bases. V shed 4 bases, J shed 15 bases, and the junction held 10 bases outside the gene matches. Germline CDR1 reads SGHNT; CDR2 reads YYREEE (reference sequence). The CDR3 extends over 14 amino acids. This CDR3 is CASSIGTSGPIVFF. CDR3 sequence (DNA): TGTGCCAGCAGCATAGGGACTAGCGGGCCAATAGTGTTTTTT.

CDR3 in amino acids: CASSPTSAGGYTF. CDR3 DNA sequence: TGTGCCAGCAGCCCCACGTCAGCGGGGGGCTACACCTTC. The chain employs TRBV11-2 and TRBJ1-2, with D unresolved. The CDR3 length is 13 residues. Trimming shortened V by 5 bases and J by 8 bases, and 15 bases separated the two germline ends. Germline CDR1 reads SGHAT; CDR2 reads FQNNGV.

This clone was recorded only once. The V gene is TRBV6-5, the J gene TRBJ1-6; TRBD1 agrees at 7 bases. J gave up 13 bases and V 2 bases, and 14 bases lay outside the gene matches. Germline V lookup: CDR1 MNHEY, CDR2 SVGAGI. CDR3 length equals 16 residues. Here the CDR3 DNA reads TGTGCCAGCAGTTACGGTATGTGGGACAGAGGAGGCCCCCTCCACTTT. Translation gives CASSYGMWDRGGPLHF.

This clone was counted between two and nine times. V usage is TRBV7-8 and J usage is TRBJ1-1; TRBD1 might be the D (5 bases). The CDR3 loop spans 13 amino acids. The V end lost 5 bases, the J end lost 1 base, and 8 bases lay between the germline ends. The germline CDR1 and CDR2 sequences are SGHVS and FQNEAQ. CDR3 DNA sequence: TGTGCCAGCAGCCGTCAGGGGAACACTGAAGCTTTCTTT. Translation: CASSRQGNTEAFF.

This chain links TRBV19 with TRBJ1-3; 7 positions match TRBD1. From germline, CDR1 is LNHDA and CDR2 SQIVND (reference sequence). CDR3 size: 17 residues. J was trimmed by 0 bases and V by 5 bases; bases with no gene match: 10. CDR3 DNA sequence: TGTGCCAGTAGTTACCTTACAGGGGCAGGCTCTGGAAACACCATATATTTT. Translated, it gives CASSYLTGAGSGNTIYF.

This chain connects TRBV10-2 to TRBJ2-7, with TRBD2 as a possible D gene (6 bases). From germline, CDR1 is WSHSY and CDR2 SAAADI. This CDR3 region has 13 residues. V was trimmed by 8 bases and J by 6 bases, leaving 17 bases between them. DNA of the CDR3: TGCGCCAGCGGACCCTTTACTAGCAGCGAGCAGTACTTC. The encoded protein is CASGPFTSSEQYF.

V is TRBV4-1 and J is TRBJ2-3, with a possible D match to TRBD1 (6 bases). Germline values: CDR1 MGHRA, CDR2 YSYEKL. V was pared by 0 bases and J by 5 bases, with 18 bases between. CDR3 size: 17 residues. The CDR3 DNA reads TGCGCCAGCAGCCAAGATCGTGGGGGCGGCGTCGGAGATACGCAGTATTTT. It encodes CASSQDRGGGVGDTQYF.

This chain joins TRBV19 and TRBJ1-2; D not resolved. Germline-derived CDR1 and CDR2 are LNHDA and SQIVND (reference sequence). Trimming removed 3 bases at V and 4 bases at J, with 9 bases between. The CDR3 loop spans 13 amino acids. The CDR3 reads CASSIELFYGYTF. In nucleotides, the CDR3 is TGTGCCAGTAGTATTGAACTTTTCTATGGCTACACCTTC.

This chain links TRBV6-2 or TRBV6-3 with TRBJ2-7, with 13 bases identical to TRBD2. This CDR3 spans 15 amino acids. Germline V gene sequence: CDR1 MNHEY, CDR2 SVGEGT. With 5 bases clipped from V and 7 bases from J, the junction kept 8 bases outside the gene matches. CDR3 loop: CASSPRLAGGDEQYF. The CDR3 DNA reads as TGTGCCAGCAGTCCACGACTAGCGGGGGGAGATGAGCAGTACTTC.

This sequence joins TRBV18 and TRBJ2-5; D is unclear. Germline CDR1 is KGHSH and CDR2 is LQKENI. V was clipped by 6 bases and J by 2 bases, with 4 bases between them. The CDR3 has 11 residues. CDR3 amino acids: CASSEQETQYF. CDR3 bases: TGTGCCAGCTCGGAGCAAGAGACCCAGTACTTC.

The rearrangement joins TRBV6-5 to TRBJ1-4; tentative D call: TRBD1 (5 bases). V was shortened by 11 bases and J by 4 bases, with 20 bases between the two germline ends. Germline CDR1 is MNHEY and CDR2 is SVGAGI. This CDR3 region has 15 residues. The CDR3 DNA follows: TGTGCCTCAGCGTCGGCGGGGCTGATTAATGAAAAACTGTTTTTT. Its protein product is CASASAGLINEKLFF.

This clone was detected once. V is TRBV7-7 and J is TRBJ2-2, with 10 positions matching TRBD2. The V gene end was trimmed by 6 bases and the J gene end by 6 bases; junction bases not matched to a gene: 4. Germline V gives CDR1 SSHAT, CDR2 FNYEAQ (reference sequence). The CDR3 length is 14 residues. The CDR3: CASSFGLAAGELFF. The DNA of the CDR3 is TGTGCCAGCAGTTTTGGACTAGCGGCCGGGGAGCTGTTTTTT.

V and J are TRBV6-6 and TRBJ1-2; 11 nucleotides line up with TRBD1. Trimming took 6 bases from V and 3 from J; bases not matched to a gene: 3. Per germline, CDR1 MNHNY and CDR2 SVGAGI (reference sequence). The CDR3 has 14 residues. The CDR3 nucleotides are TGTGCCAGCAGCCGGGACAGGGGGGACTATGGCTACACCTTC. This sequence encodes CASSRDRGDYGYTF.

The CDR3 sequence is CASSEQPLSTDTQYF. CDR3 nucleotides: TGTGCCAGCAGTGAACAGCCCCTTAGCACAGATACGCAGTATTTT. This chain connects TRBV6-4 to TRBJ2-3; D ambiguous. Trimming left V 3 bases short and J 0 bases short, with 10 bases between. The CDR3 consists of 15 residues. CDR1 is MRHNA and CDR2 is SNTAGT in the germline V gene.